These 32 T cell receptor beta chains came from one sample sequenced in a study of CD8 T cells in Susac syndrome (dated by TCRdb to the late 2010s). Preparation of the library involved the immunoSEQ multiplex PCR assay. RNA was extracted using the RNeasy kit, and about 0.45 to 1 microgram was reverse transcribed with random hexamers. The raw public reads went through TCRdb reprocessing: fastp at Q25, MiXCR clone calling, in-frame beta chains kept. Rows with a matching CDR3 protein are joined into one entry that keeps the most common DNA and genes. This sample lists 150,000 to 200,000 distinct CDR3 sequences; around 93% were detected once. Jointly, the top ten make up over 0.11% of the sample. The specimen sequenced was CD4+ T cells from PBMCs. All receptors come from a human donor in good health.

The rearrangement joins TRBV5-1 to TRBJ2-6, with 7 bases matching TRBD1. The length of the CDR3 is 16 residues. J lost 0 bases, V lost 2 bases, and 2 bases had no gene match. CDR1 is SGHRS and CDR2 is YFSETQ in the germline V gene. Here the CDR3 DNA reads TGCGCCAGCAGCTTAACAGGGGCCTCTGGGGCCAACGTCCTGACTTTC. This codes for CASSLTGASGANVLTF.

The V call is TRBV2, the J call TRBJ1-1, with 7 bases identical to TRBD1. This CDR3 spans 13 amino acids. From germline, CDR1 is SNHLY and CDR2 FYNNEI. With V trimmed by 7 bases and J by 5 bases, 7 bases remained unmatched. The CDR3: CASKGAAGTEAFF. CDR3 DNA sequence: TGTGCCAGCAAGGGGGCGGCTGGAACTGAAGCTTTCTTT.

The chain couples TRBV5-1 to TRBJ2-2; 7 bases fit TRBD1. Germline V gives CDR1 SGHRS, CDR2 YFSETQ. CDR3 size: 14 residues. The J segment lost 5 bases and the V segment lost 1 base, leaving 2 bases of the junction unmatched. CDR3 bases: TGCGCCAGCAGCTTGACAGGGGAGACCGGGGAGCTGTTTTTT. Protein product: CASSLTGETGELFF.

The chain has TRBV5-1 and TRBJ2-5; tentatively, D is TRBD2 (6 bases). The length of the CDR3 is 15 residues. Trimming took off 1 base at V and 2 bases at J, with 12 bases between the two ends. Germline V gene data show CDR1 as SGHRS and CDR2 as YFSETQ. CDR3 DNA: TGCGCCAGCAGCTTGAGGAGGGTTTCACAAGAGACCCAGTACTTC. As protein: CASSLRRVSQETQYF.

The chain is built from TRBV5-1 and TRBJ1-1, with unresolved D. There are 13 residues in the CDR3. Germline lookup yields CDR1 SGHRS and CDR2 YFSETQ. V was pared by 4 bases and J by 1 base, with 8 bases between. CDR3 region: CASSTVENTEAFF. The CDR3 nucleotides read TGCGCCAGCAGCACTGTAGAGAACACTGAAGCTTTCTTT. The full variable domain, in which reference TRBV5-1 and TRBJ1-1 provide the parts outside the CDR3, is KAGVTQTPRYLIKTRGQQVTLSCSPISGHRSVSWYQQTPGQGLQFLFEYFSETQRNKGNFPGRFSGRQFSNSRSEMNVSTLELGDSALYLCASSTVENTEAFFGQGTRLTVV.

The chain couples TRBV27 to TRBJ2-4, with D tentatively TRBD1 (6 bases). The V end lost 3 bases, the J end lost 4 bases, and 13 bases lay between the germline ends. Germline V gene lookup returns CDR1 MNHEY and CDR2 SMNVEV (reference sequence). The CDR3 extends over 15 amino acids. CDR3 bases: TGTGCCAGCAGTTTCCAAGACAGGACGAAAAACATTCAGTACTTC. The encoded protein is CASSFQDRTKNIQYF.

The V call is TRBV19, the J call TRBJ2-7; 8 positions agree with TRBD1. With V trimmed by 5 bases and J by 0 bases, 9 bases remained unmatched. This CDR3 is 16 amino acids long. The germline V gene encodes CDR1 LNHDA and CDR2 SQIVND (reference sequence). CDR3 sequence reads: CASSPRAGGSSYEQYF. In DNA, the CDR3 is TGTGCCAGTAGTCCCCGGGCAGGGGGCAGCTCCTACGAGCAGTACTTC.

This chain links TRBV27 with TRBJ2-1; TRBD1 aligns across 7 bases. The germline V gene has CDR1 MNHEY and CDR2 SMNVEV (reference sequence). Trimming at V came to 4 bases and at J to 3 bases, leaving 12 bases not matched to a gene. CDR3 length equals 17 residues. The CDR3, as DNA: TGTGCCAGCAGTTCCAACCGACAGGGTGGGGACTACAATGAGCAGTTCTTC. This codes for CASSSNRQGGDYNEQFF.

V gene TRBV3-1 combines with J gene TRBJ2-1, with D hard to call. This CDR3 is 15 amino acids long. V was clipped by 1 base and J by 2 bases, with 9 bases between them. Germline V gives CDR1 LGHDT, CDR2 YNNKEL (reference sequence). CDR3 sequence: CASSQVAVPYNEQFF. CDR3 in DNA: TGTGCCAGCAGCCAAGTGGCCGTGCCCTACAATGAGCAGTTCTTC.

The chain links TRBV7-2 to TRBJ1-1; 7 positions agree with TRBD1. Losses at the gene ends were 4 bases for V and 4 bases for J; bases not matched to a gene: 3. This CDR3 comprises 13 residues. Germline V gene data show CDR1 as SGHTA and CDR2 as FQGNSA. CDR3 sequence reads: CASSSQGRTEAFF. Here the CDR3 DNA reads TGTGCCAGCAGCTCACAGGGGCGCACTGAAGCTTTCTTT. Based on the CDR3 plus reference TRBV7-2 and TRBJ1-1, the full variable domain is GAGVSQSPSNKVTEKGKDVELRCDPISGHTALYWYRQSLGQGLEFLIYFQGNSAPDKSGLPSDRFSAERTGGSVSTLTIQRTQQEDSAVYLCASSSQGRTEAFFGQGTRLTVV.

CDR3 DNA: TGTGCCAGCAGCCGTACGTCCGGACAGGGAGTATCCGGAAACACCATATATTTT. This encodes CASSRTSGQGVSGNTIYF. The chain has TRBV3-1 and TRBJ1-3, with 8 bases fitting TRBD1. The CDR3 is 18 amino acids. In germline, CDR1 is LGHDT, CDR2 YNNKEL (reference sequence). After removal of 4 bases from V and 4 bases from J, the junction contained 15 bases not matched to a gene.

The gene calls are TRBV10-3 and TRBJ2-3; D is perhaps TRBD1 (6 bases). The CDR3 loop spans 13 amino acids. The V end lost 8 bases, the J end lost 5 bases, and 14 bases lay between the germline ends. Germline lookup yields CDR1 ENHRY and CDR2 SYGVKD. CDR3 sequence reads: CAIEGVDRDTQYF. The CDR3 DNA reads TGTGCCATCGAGGGGGTCGACCGAGATACGCAGTATTTT.

The rearrangement uses TRBV12-5 and TRBJ1-1, with D maybe TRBD1 (6 bases). From germline, CDR1 is LGHNT and CDR2 FRNRAP. Trimming removed 6 bases at V and 1 base at J, with 21 bases between. The CDR3 is 17 amino acids. Here the CDR3 DNA reads TGTGCTAGTGGGCCCCATGGGGGGGCGTCTTGGAACACTGAAGCTTTCTTT. The encoded protein is CASGPHGGASWNTEAFF.

The chain combines TRBV5-1 with TRBJ1-4, with no clear D. V was clipped by 5 bases and J by 7 bases, with 18 bases between them. CDR1 and CDR2 (germline): SGHRS, YFSETQ. The CDR3 spans 15 residues. CDR3 amino acids: CASSPDTLRGEKLFF. CDR3 in DNA: TGCGCCAGCAGTCCCGACACTCTCCGCGGTGAAAAACTGTTTTTT.

CDR3 sequence: CASRELEVQNIQYF. Written as DNA, the CDR3 is TGTGCCAGCAGGGAACTAGAGGTCCAAAACATTCAGTACTTC. The rearrangement links TRBV12-3 or TRBV12-4 to TRBJ2-4; a weak D match, TRBD2 (5 bases). The ends were cut back, 6 bases at V and 5 bases at J, with 14 bases in the middle. The CDR3 is 14 amino acids.

This chain connects TRBV7-9 to TRBJ1-1; D gene unclear. CDR3 length: 15 amino acids. The germline V and J ends were trimmed by 3 bases and 0 bases, with 11 bases remaining between them. Germline loops: CDR1 SEHNR, CDR2 FQNEAQ (reference sequence). Here the CDR3 reads CASSFPAGLNTEAFF. The CDR3 nucleotides are TGTGCCAGCAGCTTCCCGGCGGGGTTGAACACTGAAGCTTTCTTT.

The V gene is TRBV29-1, the J gene TRBJ2-5, with 8 bases identical to TRBD2. Trimming at V came to 3 bases and at J to 2 bases, leaving 2 bases not matched to a gene. Germline V gene sequence: CDR1 SQVTM, CDR2 ANQGSEA. The CDR3 consists of 13 residues. For the CDR3, the DNA is TGCAGCGTTGAGACTAGCGTTCAAGAGACCCAGTACTTC. Translated: CSVETSVQETQYF.

The chain employs TRBV4-1 and TRBJ2-4; D may be TRBD1 (5 bases). The germline V and J ends were trimmed by 0 bases and 0 bases, with 9 bases remaining between them. The CDR3 sequence is 16 residues long. From germline, CDR1 is MGHRA and CDR2 YSYEKL. The CDR3: CASSQEGAIAKNIQYF. The CDR3 region has the DNA TGCGCCAGCAGCCAAGAAGGGGCTATAGCCAAAAACATTCAGTACTTC.

The chain links TRBV2 to TRBJ2-6, with D tentatively TRBD1 (6 bases). The V and J ends lost 6 bases and 0 bases respectively, with 6 bases between them. This CDR3 contains 14 residues. CDR1 is SNHLY, CDR2 FYNNEI, per germline. The DNA for the CDR3 is TGTGCCAGCAGGGGACACTCTGGGGCCAACGTCCTGACTTTC. Translating gives CASRGHSGANVLTF.

The rearrangement joins TRBV23-1 to TRBJ2-1; the match to TRBD2 covers 10 bases. TRBV23-1 carries the ORF label, with uncertain function. The CDR3 sequence is 17 residues long. V lost 8 bases to trimming and J lost 2 bases; unmatched junction nucleotides: 12. The CDR3 is CASGHFSGGRTYNEQFF. The CDR3 coding sequence is TGCGCCAGCGGACACTTTAGCGGGGGGCGAACCTACAATGAGCAGTTCTTC.

The chain joins TRBV10-3 to TRBJ2-7, with 10 bases identical to TRBD1. Germline V gives CDR1 ENHRY, CDR2 SYGVKD. Losses at the gene ends were 8 bases for V and 7 bases for J; bases not matched to a gene: 11. The CDR3 is 14 amino acids. The chain's CDR3 is CAIENRQGAGEQYF. Written as DNA, the CDR3 is TGTGCCATCGAGAATCGACAGGGGGCGGGGGAGCAGTACTTC.

The rearrangement uses TRBV3-1 and TRBJ2-7; tentative D call: TRBD2 (6 bases). The CDR3 extends over 14 amino acids. The V end lost 4 bases, the J end lost 3 bases, and 13 bases lay between the germline ends. The germline V gene encodes CDR1 LGHDT and CDR2 YNNKEL (reference sequence). CDR3 DNA sequence: TGTGCCAGCAGCCCCCGGACTAAGGGCTACGAGCAGTACTTC. Translation gives CASSPRTKGYEQYF.

This chain uses TRBV29-1 with TRBJ1-1; the D is unclear. Germline V lookup: CDR1 SQVTM, CDR2 ANQGSEA. CDR3 length equals 12 residues. Trimming took off 8 bases at V and 1 base at J, with 11 bases between the two ends. CDR3 sequence: CSPSLPNTEAFF. CDR3 DNA sequence: TGCAGCCCTAGTCTTCCGAACACTGAAGCTTTCTTT.

The V gene is TRBV20-1, the J gene TRBJ2-7; D is unresolved. The CDR3 length is 11 residues. Trimming took 6 bases from V and 6 from J, leaving 12 bases between them. Germline V gene data show CDR1 as DFQATT and CDR2 as SNEGSKA (reference sequence). In DNA form, the CDR3 reads TGCAGTGCCCTAGGATTTGCCGAGCAGTACTTC. The encoded protein is CSALGFAEQYF.

The chain links TRBV12-5 to TRBJ1-2; the D is unclear. The CDR3 runs to 13 residues. The germline CDR1 and CDR2 sequences are LGHNT and FRNRAP. The germline V and J ends were trimmed by 6 bases and 8 bases, with 16 bases remaining between them. In DNA, the CDR3 is TGTGCTAGTGGAATTGGGATGGGTCTCGGCTACACCTTC. Its translation is CASGIGMGLGYTF. Drawing the rest from reference TRBV12-5 and TRBJ1-2, the complete variable domain is DARVTQTPRHKVTEMGQEVTMRCQPILGHNTVFWYRQTMMQGLELLAYFRNRAPLDDSGMPKDRFSAEMPDATLATLKIQPSEPRDSAVYFCASGIGMGLGYTFGSGTRLTVV.

This clonotype was seen a few times. The V and J genes are TRBV5-6 and TRBJ2-2; 8 nucleotides agree with TRBD1. The CDR3 length is 15 residues. With 2 bases clipped from V and 5 bases from J, the junction kept 5 bases outside the gene matches. CDR1 and CDR2 from the germline V gene are SGHDT and YYEEEE. CDR3 residues: CASSLNRGRTGELFF. The CDR3 nucleotides are TGTGCCAGCAGCTTAAACAGGGGGAGAACCGGGGAGCTGTTTTTT.

For this clonotype: The junction departs from germline at one end; a sequencing error may be responsible. The chain is built from TRBV29-1 and TRBJ1-5; a possible D gene is TRBD1 (5 bases). This CDR3 has 13 amino acids. Germline CDR1 SQVTM, CDR2 ANQGSEA. The CDR3 region has the DNA TGCAGCGTTGGGGAGGGGAGGGATCAGCCCCAGGATTTT. This encodes CSVGEGRDQPQDF.

The table lists this clonotype with a count of one. This chain uses TRBV7-2 with TRBJ2-2, with 12 bases matching TRBD2. Germline values: CDR1 SGHTA, CDR2 FQGNSA. J gave up 1 base and V 5 bases, and 2 bases lay outside the gene matches. The CDR3 is made up of 16 amino acids. For the CDR3, the DNA is TGTGCCAGCAGCGTGGGACTAGCGGGGAACACCGGGGAGCTGTTTTTT. Its translation: CASSVGLAGNTGELFF.

The rearrangement joins TRBV29-1 to TRBJ1-1; 7 nucleotides align to TRBD1. The J segment lost 1 base and the V segment lost 7 bases, leaving 9 bases of the junction unmatched. The CDR3 is 14 amino acids. Germline CDR1 reads SQVTM; CDR2 reads ANQGSEA. The CDR3: CSGQKGQRNTEAFF. The CDR3 bases are TGCAGCGGCCAAAAGGGACAGAGGAACACTGAAGCTTTCTTT.

This chain connects TRBV28 to TRBJ1-6; 9 bases fit TRBD1. The J segment lost 9 bases and the V segment lost 0 bases, leaving 3 bases of the junction unmatched. Germline V gene data show CDR1 as MDHEN and CDR2 as SYDVKM. The CDR3 sequence is 15 residues long. The CDR3 DNA is TGTGCCAGCAGTTTATGGGGACAGGGTGGTTCACCCCTCCACTTT. Its translation is CASSLWGQGGSPLHF.

The rearrangement links TRBV4-2 to TRBJ1-3; D call uncertain. V lost 5 bases and J 1 base, leaving 12 bases between the germline ends. CDR1 LGHNA and CDR2 YNFKEQ come from the germline V gene. The CDR3 is 15 amino acids. The DNA for the CDR3 is TGTGCCAGCAGCGACCACGGAGTATCTGGAAACACCATATATTTT. Residues: CASSDHGVSGNTIYF.

V and J are TRBV11-2 and TRBJ2-7; no reliable D call. The germline V gene encodes CDR1 SGHAT and CDR2 FQNNGV. This CDR3 spans 13 amino acids. V was trimmed by 3 bases and J by 3 bases, leaving 9 bases between them. CDR3 protein: CASSFADIYEQYF. The CDR3 nucleotides are TGTGCCAGCAGCTTTGCCGATATCTACGAGCAGTACTTC.